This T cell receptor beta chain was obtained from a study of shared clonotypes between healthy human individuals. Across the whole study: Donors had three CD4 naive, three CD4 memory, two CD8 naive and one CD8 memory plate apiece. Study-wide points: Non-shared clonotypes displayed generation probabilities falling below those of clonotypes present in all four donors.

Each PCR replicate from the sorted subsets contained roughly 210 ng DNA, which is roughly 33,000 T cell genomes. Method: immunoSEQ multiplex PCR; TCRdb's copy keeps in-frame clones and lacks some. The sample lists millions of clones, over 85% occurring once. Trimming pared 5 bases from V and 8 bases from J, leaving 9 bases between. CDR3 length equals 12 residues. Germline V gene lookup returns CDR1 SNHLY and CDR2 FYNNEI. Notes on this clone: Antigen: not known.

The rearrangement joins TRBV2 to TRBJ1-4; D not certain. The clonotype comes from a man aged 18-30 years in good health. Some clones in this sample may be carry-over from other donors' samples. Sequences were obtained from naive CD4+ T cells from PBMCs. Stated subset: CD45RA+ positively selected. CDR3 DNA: TGTGCCAGCAGTTACCCTCGAGAAAAACTGTTTTTT. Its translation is CASSYPREKLFF.